This TCR beta chain appears in the sequencing data of a study of cytomegalovirus exposure and HLA in healthy donors. PCR amplification relied on 60 Vbeta primers (plus 13 Jbeta primers). Method: immunoSEQ multiplex PCR; TCRdb's copy keeps in-frame clones and lacks some. The data show 150,000 to 200,000 clones, about four fifths seen once. Germline V CDR1 and CDR2: ENHRY, SYGVKD. Trimming took 3 bases from V and 0 from J; bases not matched to a gene: 7. The CDR3 is 16 amino acids. The rearrangement links TRBV10-3 to TRBJ2-5; 7 nucleotides line up with TRBD1. Sequencing was carried out using PBMCs. The origin of this receptor is a man aged 18 to 29 in good health and CMV-seronegative. The CDR3 nucleotides are TGTGCCATCAGTGATGTAAGGGGGCCAAACCAAGAGACCCAGTACTTC. It translates to CAISDVRGPNQETQYF.